The 25 T cell receptor beta chains in this list originate from one sample, sequenced in a study of T-cell memory formation after mild COVID-19. TCRdb reprocessed the 5' RACE reads with MiXCR, giving one entry per CDR3 protein. The sample gives roughly 400,000 distinct CDR3 sequences, roughly 18% of which show up once; roughly 21% is in the top ten. Sequencing was carried out using PBMCs or a T cell subset sorted from them (not recorded which). These receptors were obtained from a man between 18 and 29 years old who had mild COVID-19 (a few samples of this study predate the infection). Cell type and time point are not known.

The chain combines TRBV7-6 with TRBJ2-7; D perhaps matches TRBD1 (6 bases). CDR1 SGHVS and CDR2 FNYEAQ come from the germline V gene. The CDR3 has 15 residues. V lost 1 base to trimming and J lost 0 bases, with 10 bases between them. CDR3: CASSLEQGSSYEQYV. The CDR3 coding sequence is TGTGCCAGCAGCTTAGAACAGGGAAGCTCCTACGAGCAGTACGTC.

There are a few counts of this clonotype. The chain couples TRBV4-1 to TRBJ2-1, with D perhaps matching TRBD2 (6 bases). Germline V gene sequence: CDR1 MGHRA, CDR2 YSYEKL. The V and J ends lost 3 bases and 12 bases respectively, with 15 bases between them. The CDR3 consists of 13 residues. The CDR3 coding sequence is TGCGCCAGCAGCCAGGGCGGGGTCGTAGGGCAGTTCTTC. Translation: CASSQGGVVGQFF.

A note on this clonotype: One end of the junction varies from germline; a read error may be responsible. The rearrangement uses TRBV12-3 or TRBV12-4 and TRBJ1-5; 9 nucleotides match TRBD1. CDR3 size: 17 residues. The CDR3 is CASRRTGVFTSNQPQHF. The CDR3 nucleotides read TGTGCCAGCAGGAGGACAGGGGTCTTCACGAGCAACCAGCCCCAGCATTTT.

This clonotype showed up many times. The genes are TRBV4-1 and TRBJ2-3; the D is unclear. Deletions cut 0 bases from V and 2 bases from J, with 12 bases between. Germline V gene data show CDR1 as MGHRA and CDR2 as YSYEKL. The CDR3 has 16 amino acids. CDR3 loop: CASSQEVWPNTDTQYF. The CDR3 nucleotides are TGCGCCAGCAGCCAAGAGGTCTGGCCGAACACAGATACGCAGTATTTT.

This chain uses TRBV20-1 with TRBJ2-3; no clear D gene. The V gene's germline CDR1 is DFQATT and CDR2 SNEGSKA (reference sequence). V was cut by 0 bases and J by 1 base, with 11 bases left in between. The CDR3 covers 15 residues. This CDR3 is CSARDRVQRTDTQYF. CDR3 DNA: TGCAGTGCTAGAGATCGGGTCCAACGCACAGATACGCAGTATTTT.

A few counts support this clonotype. The CDR3 sequence: CASSSASGEETQYF. The CDR3 DNA reads as TGCGCCAGCAGCTCTGCTAGCGGGGAAGAGACCCAGTACTTC. This chain uses TRBV5-1 with TRBJ2-5; 9 bases align to TRBD2. CDR3 size: 14 residues. V lost 3 bases and J lost 3; bases outside the gene matches: 3. Germline V gene data show CDR1 as SGHRS and CDR2 as YFSETQ.

This clonotype came up many times. The chain joins TRBV19 to TRBJ2-2; tentatively, D is TRBD1 (6 bases). Trimming pared 6 bases from V and 5 bases from J, leaving 10 bases between. The germline CDR1 and CDR2 sequences are LNHDA and SQIVND (reference sequence). The CDR3 contains 13 residues. CDR3 coding DNA: TGTGCCAGTAGGTCAGGGGCGACCGGGGAGCTGTTTTTT. Amino acid sequence: CASRSGATGELFF.

V gene TRBV11-2 combines with J gene TRBJ2-7; D gene ambiguous. V dropped 5 bases and J dropped 1 base, with 18 bases sitting between them. The germline V gene has CDR1 SGHAT and CDR2 FQNNGV. The CDR3 is 16 amino acids. The CDR3 here is CASSPLGVLPSYEQYF. CDR3 DNA: TGTGCCAGCAGCCCCTTGGGCGTACTACCGTCCTACGAGCAGTACTTC.

This clonotype has just a few counts. The V gene is TRBV4-3, the J gene TRBJ1-1; a weak D match, TRBD1 (5 bases). Trimming stripped 1 base from V and 4 bases from J, with 13 bases between. The CDR3 covers 15 residues. The germline CDR1 and CDR2 sequences are LGHNA and YSLEER. CDR3 region: CASSQGRGRATEAFF. The DNA for the CDR3 is TGCGCCAGCAGCCAAGGCCGGGGCCGGGCCACTGAAGCTTTCTTT.

The genes are TRBV7-9 and TRBJ2-6; D unresolved. The germline gives CDR1 SEHNR, CDR2 FQNEAQ (reference sequence). This CDR3 has 14 residues. Between the trimmed V and J ends, which lost 2 bases and 1 base, there was a span of 3 bases. The CDR3 nucleotides are TGTGCCAGCAGCTTACAATCTGGGGCCAACGTCCTGACTTTC. Protein: CASSLQSGANVLTF.

The chain recombines TRBV4-2 with TRBJ2-3; TRBD1 aligns across 8 bases. V dropped 0 bases and J dropped 5; count of bases not matched to a gene: 7. The CDR3 has 16 residues. Germline CDR1 is LGHNA and CDR2 is YNFKEQ. CDR3 protein: CASSQDRGRVGDTQYF. The DNA for the CDR3 is TGTGCCAGCAGCCAAGACAGGGGGCGCGTGGGAGATACGCAGTATTTT.

This clonotype was counted between two and nine times. The chain combines TRBV21-1 with TRBJ2-3. TRBV21-1 counts as a pseudogene. This CDR3 has 15 residues. The CDR3 loop reads CASSKAGICADTQYF. CDR3 coding DNA: TGTGCCAGCAGCAAAGCGGGGATTTGCGCAGATACGCAGTATTTT.

This clonotype was recorded at least ten times. The chain combines TRBV7-2 with TRBJ2-7, with D hard to call. V was pared by 3 bases and J by 0 bases, with 6 bases between. This CDR3 contains 13 residues. The germline V gene has CDR1 SGHTA and CDR2 FQGNSA. For the CDR3, the DNA is TGTGCCAGCAGCTTCCAGTTCTCCTACGAGCAGTACTTC. It specifies CASSFQFSYEQYF.

The CDR3 bases are TGTGCCAGCAGCCCAAGGACAGGGCTCGATCAGTACTTC. Translated: CASSPRTGLDQYF. The chain combines TRBV11-1 with TRBJ2-7; 8 nucleotides agree with TRBD1. This CDR3 is 13 amino acids long. V was pared by 5 bases and J by 10 bases, with 10 bases of the junction left unmatched. Germline loops: CDR1 SGHAT, CDR2 FQDESV (reference sequence).

This clonotype was seen more than once but under ten times. The chain has TRBV10-3 and TRBJ2-3; 7 bases are a match to TRBD2. The CDR3 has 14 amino acids. V trimming: 10 bases; J trimming: 2 bases; junction bases outside the gene matches: 9. Germline lookup yields CDR1 ENHRY and CDR2 SYGVKD. CDR3 sequence: CATLAGVFTDTQYF. For the CDR3, the DNA is TGTGCCACTCTGGCGGGGGTATTCACAGATACGCAGTATTTT.

The chain couples TRBV6-6 to TRBJ1-1; D gene ambiguous. CDR3 size: 15 residues. The ends were cut back, 0 bases at V and 4 bases at J, with 12 bases in the middle. Germline lookup yields CDR1 MNHNY and CDR2 SVGAGI (reference sequence). The CDR3 here is CASSYSGGDGTEAFF. The CDR3 region has the DNA TGTGCCAGCAGTTACTCAGGCGGGGATGGCACTGAAGCTTTCTTT.

This clonotype was observed a handful of times. This chain links TRBV28 with TRBJ2-7; a possible D gene is TRBD2 (7 bases). The V gene lost 1 base and the J gene lost 6 bases, with 10 bases spanning the gap. Germline CDR1 and CDR2: MDHEN and SYDVKM. The CDR3 covers 13 residues. The CDR3 bases are TGTGCCAGCAGTTTATTCGGGGGGCGCGAGCAGTACTTC. Translating gives CASSLFGGREQYF.

This clonotype appeared a few times. The chain carries TRBV30 and TRBJ1-1, with D maybe TRBD1 (5 bases). Germline V gene lookup returns CDR1 GTSNPN and CDR2 SVGIG (reference sequence). Trimming left V 8 bases short and J 6 bases short, with 13 bases between. This CDR3 is built from 11 residues. This CDR3 is CAMDRGPEAFF. The CDR3 DNA is TGTGCCATGGACCGGGGCCCTGAAGCTTTCTTT.

This clonotype was counted only a few times. CDR3 coding DNA: TGCGCCAGCATCGCCGATGGACAGGGGTGGATCGATTTCTTT. It encodes CASIADGQGWIDFF. This sequence joins TRBV5-1 and TRBJ1-1; 9 bases agree with TRBD1. After removal of 6 bases from V and 13 bases from J, the junction contained 16 bases not matched to a gene. Germline V gene data show CDR1 as SGHRS and CDR2 as YFSETQ. The CDR3 spans 14 residues.

This clonotype was detected many times. The rearrangement joins TRBV7-2 to TRBJ1-2, with D unclear. Trimming cost V 5 bases and J 6 bases, with 13 bases left between them. The germline CDR1 and CDR2 sequences are SGHTA and FQGNSA. The CDR3 totals 13 residues. Here the CDR3 DNA reads TGTGCCAGCAGCCCTAATCAGAGGGATGGCTACACCTTC. Residues: CASSPNQRDGYTF.

This clonotype was seen only a few times. The rearrangement uses TRBV12-3 or TRBV12-4 and TRBJ1-4, with 10 bases fitting TRBD1. With 3 bases clipped from V and 7 bases from J, the junction kept 2 bases outside the gene matches. This CDR3 is 14 amino acids long. Here the CDR3 DNA reads TGTGCCAGCAGTTTCTGGACAGGGGGTGAAAAACTGTTTTTT. This translates into CASSFWTGGEKLFF.

V is TRBV7-2 and J is TRBJ2-1; possible D gene TRBD2, 5 bases. The germline V and J ends were trimmed by 4 bases and 15 bases, with 16 bases remaining between them. Germline values: CDR1 SGHTA, CDR2 FQGNSA. This CDR3 is built from 12 residues. Here the CDR3 reads CASSSLTGIWFF. The CDR3 nucleotides are TGTGCCAGCAGCTCCTTAACCGGGATATGGTTCTTC.

The chain links TRBV12-3 or TRBV12-4 to TRBJ2-2, with D possibly matching TRBD1 (5 bases). The length of the CDR3 is 12 residues. With 10 bases removed from V and 3 bases from J, the gap between germline ends came to 9 bases. The CDR3 here is CATGKDTGELFF. Written as DNA, the CDR3 is TGTGCCACAGGGAAGGACACCGGGGAGCTGTTTTTT.

DNA for the CDR3: TGTGCCAGCAGCCCCGGGGTGGCCACTGAAGCTTTCTTT. Translation gives CASSPGVATEAFF. The chain carries TRBV7-9 and TRBJ1-1; no reliable D call. CDR1 and CDR2 (germline): SEHNR, FQNEAQ (reference sequence). V lost 5 bases and J 4 bases, leaving 11 bases between the germline ends. This CDR3 comprises 13 residues.

This clonotype was seen a handful of times. V usage is TRBV6-2 or TRBV6-3 and J usage is TRBJ2-7; no reliable D call. The germline CDR1 and CDR2 sequences are MNHEY and SVGEGT. The CDR3 is 19 residues long. The V gene lost 0 bases and the J gene lost 3 bases, with 24 bases spanning the gap. The CDR3 region is CASSYSVALTSARDYEQYF. The CDR3 bases are TGTGCCAGCAGTTACTCGGTCGCCCTCACGTCAGCTAGGGACTACGAGCAGTACTTC.